These 16 T cell receptor beta chains came from one sample sequenced in a study of T cell responses to AZD1222 COVID-19 vaccine. Profiling relied on immunoSEQ multiplex PCR, and the TCRdb table lists in-frame clones only, not all of them. The data contain some 150,000 clones, roughly 92% of them singletons. Sequencing used peripheral blood, obtained on day 0 of AZD1222 vaccination. Every receptor here comes from an adult in good health.

With respect to this clone: At one end, the junction sequence differs from germline, possibly due to a read error. This rearrangement joins TRBV11-2 to TRBJ1-6, with a weak D call TRBD1 (5 bases). Germline CDR1 SGHAT, CDR2 FQNNGV. The CDR3 is 12 residues long. The CDR3 DNA follows: TGTGCCAGCAGCCCCTCGGGGGGATTAGTTATTTTT. As protein: CASSPSGGLVIF. The full variable domain, rest sourced from reference TRBV11-2 and TRBJ1-6, is EAGVAQSPRYKIIEKRQSVAFWCNPISGHATLYWYQQILGQGPKLLIQFQNNGVVDDSQLPKDRFSAERLKGVDSTLKIQPAKLEDSAVYLCASSPSGGLVIFGNGTRLTVT.

The chain recombines TRBV28 with TRBJ2-1; 8 bases agree with TRBD2. V lost 2 bases and J lost 15; bases outside the gene matches: 12. CDR1 is MDHEN and CDR2 is SYDVKM in the germline V gene. This CDR3 is built from 14 residues. DNA for the CDR3: TGTGCCAGCAGTTTAAAGGTAGCGGGAACGATTTTGTTCTTC. This gives the protein CASSLKVAGTILFF.

This chain connects TRBV6-5 to TRBJ2-2, with D unresolved. The V end was cut by 2 bases, the J end by 7 bases, with 5 bases between. Germline loops: CDR1 MNHEY, CDR2 SVGAGI. The CDR3 consists of 12 residues. The CDR3 coding sequence is TGTGCCAGCAGTTACCGGGTCGGGGAGCTGTTTTTT. Translated, it gives CASSYRVGELFF.

The chain carries TRBV15 and TRBJ1-5; no clear D. Trimming left V 2 bases short and J 5 bases short, with 22 bases between. The CDR3 sequence is 18 residues long. Germline V gene lookup returns CDR1 LNHNV and CDR2 YYDKDF (reference sequence). DNA of the CDR3: TGTGCCACCAGCAGATTCAAGCACCGGTTACAGAGGGATCAGCCCCAGCATTTT. Protein sequence: CATSRFKHRLQRDQPQHF. Supplemented by reference TRBV15 and TRBJ1-5, the full variable domain reads DAMVIQNPRYQVTQFGKPVTLSCSQTLNHNVMYWYQQKSSQAPKLLFHYYDKDFNNEADTPDNFQSRRPNTSFCFLDIRSPGLGDTAMYLCATSRFKHRLQRDQPQHFGDGTRLSIL.

This sequence joins TRBV3-1 (or the pseudogene TRBV3-2) and TRBJ2-7, with D hard to call. The germline CDR1 and CDR2 sequences are LGHDT and YNNKEL (reference sequence). The V gene lost 5 bases and the J gene lost 2 bases, with 10 bases spanning the gap. CDR3 length equals 13 residues. CDR3 sequence reads: CASSSRATYEQYF. The CDR3 DNA sequence: TGTGCCAGCAGCTCACGGGCCACCTACGAGCAGTACTTC.

The gene calls are TRBV27 and TRBJ1-1; no definite D call. This CDR3 is 17 amino acids long. V lost 2 bases and J lost 1, with 17 bases in between. Germline CDR1 is MNHEY and CDR2 is SMNVEV (reference sequence). The CDR3 protein is CASSLRASIIGNTEAFF. The CDR3 DNA reads as TGTGCCAGCAGTTTACGGGCGAGTATCATTGGGAACACTGAAGCTTTCTTT.

The gene calls are TRBV4-1 and TRBJ2-2; 10 bases line up with TRBD2. There are 16 residues in the CDR3. V lost 1 base, J lost 1 base, and 0 bases stayed unmatched. Germline V gene data show CDR1 as MGHRA and CDR2 as YSYEKL. In DNA form, the CDR3 reads TGCGCCAGCAGCCAAGTAGCGGGGGGGAACACCGGGGAGCTGTTTTTT. This translates into CASSQVAGGNTGELFF.

The rearrangement joins TRBV2 to TRBJ2-1; D not resolved. CDR1 and CDR2 from the germline V gene are SNHLY and FYNNEI. Trimming took 6 bases from V and 10 from J, leaving 7 bases between them. This CDR3 has 10 amino acids. CDR3 sequence: CASRWGEQFF. DNA of the CDR3: TGTGCCAGCAGGTGGGGAGAGCAGTTCTTC.

The chain joins TRBV10-3 to TRBJ2-3; 9 positions match TRBD2. The V gene end was trimmed by 2 bases and the J gene end by 2 bases; junction bases not matched to a gene: 5. There are 16 residues in the CDR3. Per the germline V gene, CDR1 is ENHRY and CDR2 is SYGVKD. Written as DNA, the CDR3 is TGTGCCATCAGTGAGGGGGTAGCGGGAGTCACAGATACGCAGTATTTT. It codes for CAISEGVAGVTDTQYF.

CDR3 amino acids: CASRLGNYQPQHF. The CDR3 nucleotides read TGTGCCAGCAGATTGGGGAATTATCAGCCCCAGCATTTT. The gene calls are TRBV28 and TRBJ1-5; D remains unclear. CDR3 length: 13 residues. V lost 6 bases to trimming and J lost 5 bases, with 11 bases between them. Germline values: CDR1 MDHEN, CDR2 SYDVKM.

This sequence joins TRBV3-1 (or the pseudogene TRBV3-2) and TRBJ2-4; TRBD1 matches 10 bases. Looked up from germline, CDR1 is LGHDT and CDR2 is YNNKEL (reference sequence). The CDR3 runs to 20 residues. The J segment lost 0 bases and the V segment lost 0 bases, leaving 11 bases of the junction unmatched. CDR3 DNA: TGTGCCAGCAGCCAAGAAGCAGGGACAGGGGCCCGAGGAGCCAAAAACATTCAGTACTTC. This translates into CASSQEAGTGARGAKNIQYF.

The DNA for the CDR3 is TGTGCCAGCGGCTACAATGAGCAGTTCTTC. Its translation: CASGYNEQFF. This chain connects TRBV7-8 to TRBJ2-1; D remains ambiguous. The CDR3 extends over 10 amino acids. V was cut by 8 bases and J by 3 bases, with 2 bases left in between. Germline V gene data show CDR1 as SGHVS and CDR2 as FQNEAQ.

The chain couples TRBV6-6 to TRBJ1-2; 7 nucleotides line up with TRBD1. Looked up from germline, CDR1 is MNHNY and CDR2 is SVGAGI (reference sequence). The CDR3 runs 14 residues. The V segment lost 7 bases and the J segment 4 bases; nucleotides outside the gene matches: 9. The CDR3 bases are TGTGCCAGCACCGACAGGGCGGGCAGCTATGGCTACACCTTC. Encoded protein: CASTDRAGSYGYTF.

Here the CDR3 reads CASSSKEAPEAFF. CDR3 nucleotide sequence: TGTGCCAGCAGCTCCAAGGAGGCCCCTGAAGCTTTCTTT. The rearrangement joins TRBV7-9 to TRBJ1-1; no clear D. The V and J ends lost 4 bases and 6 bases respectively, with 12 bases between them. The CDR3 runs to 13 residues. Looked up from germline, CDR1 is SEHNR and CDR2 is FQNEAQ (reference sequence).

This clone occurred once. V usage is TRBV9 and J usage is TRBJ2-2; D unclear. From germline, CDR1 is SGDLS and CDR2 YYNGEE. This CDR3 region has 15 residues. Deletions cut 1 base from V and 5 bases from J, with 12 bases between. The CDR3 region is CASSVMDRVTGELFF. DNA for the CDR3: TGTGCCAGCAGCGTAATGGATAGAGTAACCGGGGAGCTGTTTTTT.

V is TRBV29-1 and J is TRBJ2-7; D possibly corresponds to TRBD1 (6 bases). Germline V gene data show CDR1 as SQVTM and CDR2 as ANQGSEA. The CDR3 covers 12 residues. The CDR3 reads CSAAGDSYEQYF. The CDR3 DNA follows: TGCAGTGCGGCAGGGGATTCCTACGAGCAGTACTTC.